This entry describes one T cell receptor beta chain. Amplification of TCR alpha and beta CDR3 regions from RNA used iRepertoire nested multiplex PCR. A single record per CDR3 protein comes from TCRdb applying MiXCR to the multiplex PCR reads. The sample yields a few hundred thousand distinct CDR3 sequences, approximately 42% seen once. This entry belongs to a study of glioma-infiltrating T cells. The CDR3 loop spans 14 amino acids. V gave up 3 bases and J gave up 5 bases, with 12 bases separating them. Sequenced material: glioma tissue, nonneoplastic brain tissue, or PBMCs (not recorded which). The rearrangement links TRBV12-3 or TRBV12-4 to TRBJ2-3; D is ambiguous. The clonotype was recovered from a human donor with low-grade glioma or glioblastoma, undergoing nonglioma brain surgery, or in good health (not recorded which). This chain's CDR3 is CASSFSDTLDTQYF. CDR3 DNA: TGTGCCAGCAGTTTCTCCGACACCTTAGATACGCAGTATTTT.